Each of the 21 T cell receptor delta chains below was sequenced from the same sample in a study of gamma-delta T cells after stem cell transplantation. TCRdb ran CATT on the RT-PCR reads. The sample lists approximately 3,000 delta-chain clones, 1.5% to 2% seen once, with about 36% in the top ten. The material sequenced was gamma-delta T cells. The receptors originated from a human donor. It is not recorded whose cells these are; they may come from a transplant donor.

This clone was picked up a small number of times. Since a far larger clone is one base different, this is likely a read error. Other nucleotide sequences from this sample produce the same CDR3. V is TRDV2 and J is TRDJ1; TRDD3 aligns across 8 bases. The germline CDR1 and CDR2 sequences are GEAIGNYY and EKD. The CDR3 length is 17 residues. V lost 3 bases, J lost 0 bases, and 11 bases stayed unmatched. The CDR3 loop is CACDFLGDTPYTDKLIF. The DNA for the CDR3 is TGTGCCTGTGACTTCCTGGGGGACACTCCGTACACCGATAAACTCATCTTT.

Relative to its sample, this clone is hyperexpanded. Within the sample, other DNA sequences also encode this same CDR3. This chain connects TRDV2 to TRDJ1; no clear D gene. There are 16 residues in the CDR3. Germline lookup yields CDR1 GEAIGNYY and CDR2 EKD. V lost 3 bases to trimming and J lost 7 bases, with 23 bases between them. The CDR3 sequence is CACDPVGVPGKSKLIF. Here the CDR3 DNA reads TGTGCCTGTGACCCCGTAGGGGTCCCTGGAAAATCTAAACTCATCTTT.

For this clone: The protein recorded in TCRdb matches a much larger clone and deviates from this DNA's translation at residue 3, suggesting a read error; the protein here is obtained by translating the DNA. The J gene is TRDJ3, the V gene TRDV2; 7 bases map to TRDD3. Germline values: CDR1 GEAIGNYY, CDR2 EKD. The CDR3 runs to 19 residues. CDR3 residues: CARDTAGGLSSWDTRQMFF. DNA of the CDR3: TGTGCCCGTGACACCGCTGGGGGCCTAAGCTCCTGGGACACCCGACAGATGTTTTTC.

This clone was seen only a few times. This likely reflects a read error, since a far larger clone is one base away. Different DNA sequences within this sample yield the same CDR3. In DNA, the CDR3 is TGTGCCTGTGACCCCGTGGGGGTCCCTGGAAAATCTAAACTCATCTTT. It translates to CACDPVGVPGKSKLIF. The chain uses TRDV2 and TRDJ1; possible D gene TRDD3, 6 bases. V lost 3 bases to trimming and J lost 7 bases, with 23 bases between them. The CDR3 covers 16 residues. Per the germline V gene, CDR1 is GEAIGNYY and CDR2 is EKD.

The sample holds a few counts of this clone. This DNA's translation and the protein TCRdb lists, from a much larger clone, do not match at residue 6, likely due to a read error; the protein shown is translated from the DNA. This sample also contains other DNA sequences that code for the same CDR3. The rearrangement uses TRDV2 and TRDJ2; 7 bases are a match to TRDD3. The CDR3 loop spans 19 amino acids. V trimming: 0 bases; J trimming: 0 bases; junction bases outside the gene matches: 12. Looked up from germline, CDR1 is GEAIGNYY and CDR2 is EKD. The CDR3 region has the DNA TGTGCCTGTGACACCCTGGGGGGGGAGAAAGCGACTTTGACAGCACAACTCTTCTTT. This codes for CACDTLGGEKATLTAQLFF.

To note about this clone: The protein TCRdb lists belongs to a much larger clone and differs from this DNA's translation at residue 14, which points to a read error; the protein shown is made from the DNA. V usage is TRDV2 and J usage is TRDJ1; 8 bases agree with TRDD3. This CDR3 comprises 15 residues. Germline assignment: CDR1 GEAIGNYY and CDR2 EKD. In nucleotides, the CDR3 is TGTGCCTGCAAAGAACTGGGGGGGAGCACCGATAAACTCACCTTT. Translating gives CACKELGGSTDKLTF.

This clone was counted at least ten times. A far bigger clonotype differs at one base, so this is likely a read error. In the same sample, other DNA sequences code for this CDR3. This sequence joins TRDV2 and TRDJ3, with 11 positions matching TRDD3. Germline V gene data show CDR1 as GEAIGNYY and CDR2 as EKD. This CDR3 comprises 18 residues. In DNA, the CDR3 is TGTGCCTGCGACATACTGGGGGATAGTACCTGGGACACCCGACAGATGTTTTTC. Amino acids: CACDILGDSTWDTRQMFF.

This clone was recorded a few times. A far larger clone is only one base removed, so a read error is likely. Other nucleotide sequences from this sample produce the same CDR3. The chain recombines TRDV2 with TRDJ3; 11 nucleotides align to TRDD3. Germline CDR1 GEAIGNYY, CDR2 EKD. There are 18 residues in the CDR3. DNA for the CDR3: TGTGCCTGTGACATACTGGGGGATAGTACCTGGGACACCCGACAGATGTTCTTC. Amino acids: CACDILGDSTWDTRQMFF.

A remark on this clone: This likely stems from a read error, as it lies one base from a far larger clone. This sample includes further DNA sequences coding for the same CDR3. The chain combines TRDV2 with TRDJ1, with 11 bases fitting TRDD3. CDR1 GEAIGNYY and CDR2 EKD come from the germline V gene. The CDR3 has 18 amino acids. The CDR3 bases are TGCGCCTGTGACACCGTAAGTGGGGGATACGCTCGTTCCGATAAACTCATCTTT. This encodes CACDTVSGGYARSDKLIF.

As regards this clone: The translation of this DNA and the TCRdb protein of a much larger clone differ at residue 7, probably owing to a read error; the protein shown here is translated from the DNA. The rearrangement joins TRDV2 to TRDJ1, with D tentatively TRDD3 (5 bases). Germline V gives CDR1 GEAIGNYY, CDR2 EKD. The CDR3 runs 15 residues. V lost 1 base and J 3 bases, leaving 14 bases between the germline ends. This CDR3 reads CACDTLEGEPDKLIF. The DNA of the CDR3 is TGTGCCTGTGACACACTGGAGGGAGAGCCCGATAAACTCATCTTT.

Comment on this clone: The likely explanation is a read error, given a far larger clone one base away. Other DNA sequences from this sample encode an identical CDR3 as well. V is TRDV2 and J is TRDJ1; 12 bases match TRDD3. Germline values: CDR1 GEAIGNYY, CDR2 EKD. This CDR3 has 22 residues. CDR3 sequence: CACDILGDTRDRKDVYTDKLIF. The CDR3 DNA sequence: TGTGCCTGTGACATTCTGGGGGATACGCGGGACCGCAAGGACGTTTACACCGACAAACTCATCTTT.

This clone was observed a handful of times. This DNA translates differently at residue 4 from the TCRdb protein, which is that of a much larger clone; a read error is likely, and the protein shown is the DNA's own translation. The chain has TRDV2 and TRDJ1; D is unclear. This CDR3 has 14 residues. V was cut by 5 bases and J by 1 base, with 13 bases left in between. Looked up from germline, CDR1 is GEAIGNYY and CDR2 is EKD. Here the CDR3 DNA reads TGTGCCTGTGGCACACTTGAGAGCACCGATAAACTCATCTTT. This codes for CACGTLESTDKLIF.

This clone is medium-sized in the sample. Other DNA variants within this sample encode the same CDR3. The CDR3 coding sequence is TGTGCCTGTGACCCCGTACTGGGGTTAATCGGGGGAACCGATAAACTCATCTTT. Translating it yields CACDPVLGLIGGTDKLIF. The genes are TRDV2 and TRDJ1, with 7 bases that match TRDD3. V shed 3 bases and J 2 bases; nucleotides not matched to a gene: 17. Germline V gives CDR1 GEAIGNYY, CDR2 EKD. The CDR3 runs to 18 residues.

Note on this clone: A far larger clone differs by one base, so this is likely a read error. This sample includes further DNA sequences coding for the same CDR3. This chain links TRDV2 with TRDJ3; 8 bases fit TRDD3. The CDR3 sequence is 19 residues long. The germline CDR1 and CDR2 sequences are GEAIGNYY and EKD. CDR3 DNA sequence: TGTGCCTGTGACACCGTAGGGGATACCAGCTCCTGGGACACCCGACAGATGTTCTTC. Protein sequence: CACDTVGDTSSWDTRQMFF.

Worth noting for this clone: For this DNA, TCRdb reports the protein of a much larger clone, which diverges at residue 10, most likely from a read error; the protein presented here is translated directly from the DNA. This rearrangement joins TRDV2 to TRDJ1, with 8 bases that match TRDD3. The germline V gene has CDR1 GEAIGNYY and CDR2 EKD. Trimming removed 7 bases from V and 4 bases from J; junction bases left unmatched: 13. This CDR3 spans 15 amino acids. The CDR3, as DNA: TGTGCCTGCAAAGAACTGGGGGGGAGCATCGATAAACTCATCTTT. Translating gives CACKELGGSIDKLIF.

This clone showed up just a few times. The TCRdb protein comes from a much larger clone and disagrees with this DNA's translation at residue 3, likely due to a read error; the protein given here is derived from the DNA. The chain combines TRDV2 with TRDJ1; 9 bases match TRDD3. The CDR3 spans 14 residues. From germline, CDR1 is GEAIGNYY and CDR2 EKD. CDR3 protein: CARDTWGMVDKLIF. In nucleotides, the CDR3 is TGTGCCCGTGACACCTGGGGGATGGTCGATAAACTCATCTTT.

Only a few counts were recorded for this clone. TCRdb lists the protein of a much larger clone for this DNA, which differs at residue 3, so this is likely a read error; the protein given here is translated from the DNA itself. The rearrangement links TRDV2 to TRDJ1, with 8 positions matching TRDD3. CDR1 is GEAIGNYY, CDR2 EKD, per germline. This CDR3 spans 19 amino acids. CDR3 loop: CAWDTVTGGPLPRTDKLIF. The DNA of the CDR3 is TGTGCCTGGGACACCGTGACTGGGGGCCCTCTTCCTCGGACCGATAAACTCATCTTT.

This clone was counted only a few times. With only one base between it and a far larger clone, this is likely a read error. The sample carries other DNA sequences with the same CDR3. The chain links TRDV2 to TRDJ1; 8 bases fit TRDD3. There are 16 residues in the CDR3. Per the germline V gene, CDR1 is GEAIGNYY and CDR2 is EKD. In DNA form, the CDR3 reads TGTGCCTGTGACACCCTCCTGGGGGACAACACTGATAAACTCATCTTT. As protein: CACDTLLGDNTDKLIF.

In regard to this clone: The protein TCRdb gives is from a much larger clone and does not agree with this DNA's translation at residue 8, likely a read error; the protein shown here comes from the DNA. The genes are TRDV2 and TRDJ1; TRDD3 aligns across 7 bases. Germline trimming cut 3 bases from V and 0 bases from J; bases unmatched to any gene: 18. CDR1 is GEAIGNYY and CDR2 is EKD in the germline V gene. CDR3 size: 19 residues. This CDR3 is CACDPVLWDTQLYTDKLIF. Here the CDR3 DNA reads TGTGCCTGTGACCCGGTACTGTGGGATACACAGTTGTACACCGATAAACTCATCTTT.

By sample fraction, this clone is large. In the same sample, other DNA sequences code for this CDR3. This chain joins TRDV2 and TRDJ1; a possible D gene is TRDD3 (6 bases). CDR1 is GEAIGNYY and CDR2 is EKD in the germline V gene. The V end was cut by 3 bases, the J end by 3 bases, with 10 bases between. The CDR3 is made up of 13 amino acids. CDR3 bases: TGTGCCTGTGACGCCTGGGGTGCCGATAAACTCATCTTT. Translating it yields CACDAWGADKLIF.

Of note for this clone: One base separates it from a far larger clone, so it is likely a read error. The same CDR3 arises from other DNA sequences in this sample as well. J is TRDJ1 and V is TRDV2; D ambiguous. The CDR3 runs 18 residues. Germline values: CDR1 GEAIGNYY, CDR2 EKD. Trimming pared 0 bases from V and 5 bases from J, leaving 24 bases between. In nucleotides, the CDR3 is TGTGCCTGTGACACCGTAGCCCCAGCAAACCCAGGGGCTGATAAACTCATCTTT. This codes for CACDTVAPANPGADKLIF.